This record concerns one TCR beta chain sequence. This clonotype was observed many times. What this receptor recognizes is not known. Base qualities are not provided; no much larger clone lies one nucleotide away. According to the germline V gene, CDR1 reads MRHNA and CDR2 reads SNTAGT. Measured from the cysteine to the phenylalanine, the CDR3 is 14 residues long. Kept here is only the CDR3 DNA, which spans 42 bases and is read in frame from base 1. V loses 2 bases of germline sequence and J loses 4 bases, and the interval between the two ends is 10 bases. Hyperthyroidism was considered stable if no progression to ophthalmopathy occurred within 18 months of follow-up. The hyperthyroidism patients were 18 to 65 years old and newly diagnosed, with a disease duration of less than 2 months. Anyone with other autoimmune diseases, uncontrolled infections, pregnancy or lactation was excluded from the study. Clinical symptoms, serum thyroxine, TRAb, thyroid ultrasound and orbital computed tomography were used for diagnosis. Using Ficoll-Paque density gradient centrifugation, PBMCs were isolated from about 9.4 ml of fresh peripheral blood. Trizol reagent was used to extract the total RNA, and its quality was then checked on an Agilent 2100 Bioanalyzer.

The source of the sample is a study of Graves' ophthalmopathy and Graves' hyperthyroidism (dated by TCRdb to the late 2010s). Turning to the overall study: Peripheral blood samples were taken at the time of initial diagnosis, before any treatment was given. A discovery set of 95 to 100 patients (around 40 ophthalmopathy, fewer than 60 stable hyperthyroidism) was enrolled to explore V-J signatures distinguishing ophthalmopathy from hyperthyroidism. In over five hyperthyroidism patients, the T-cell repertoires found in thyroid tissue were compared with those found in blood. An independent validation cohort was composed of 18 hyperthyroidism patients and around 16 patients who later progressed from hyperthyroidism to ophthalmopathy. For training and testing, the roughly 93 patients in the discovery cohort were randomly divided in a 7:3 ratio. In total, some 130 blood samples were TCR-sequenced: some 43 ophthalmopathy, over 70 hyperthyroidism and roughly 17 hyperthyroidism-to-ophthalmopathy patients. The study used signatures of the TCR beta repertoire to tell Graves' ophthalmopathy apart from Graves' hyperthyroidism and to predict which patients would progress to ophthalmopathy. Once sampling was done, hyperthyroidism patients were given methimazole at a starting dose of 30 mg daily, while ophthalmopathy patients were given high-dose intravenous methylprednisolone. The full study reports these points: Most of the expanded thyroid clonotypes with a frequency above 0.001 were also detected in blood, and it was suggested that the thyroid immune response may be reflected by blood repertoires. In validation, the model predicted ophthalmopathy progression with about 64% sensitivity and about 77% specificity; roughly 12 predicted patients were CT-confirmed with GO in a median of about 6.1 months. Sample size was not predetermined statistically, and investigators were not blinded to group allocation. In cross-validation, the 13-signature model distinguished ophthalmopathy from stable hyperthyroidism with around 90% sensitivity and about 81% specificity, while in the test set the corresponding values were 80% and 75%.

For repertoire sequencing, TCR beta CDR3 regions were amplified from RNA transcripts. The first round was an RT-PCR using HTBI primers with the Qiagen OneStep RT-PCR kit, and this first round was followed by a second-round multiplex PCR, then size selection and purification. Libraries were sequenced paired-end with 100 bp reads on an Illumina HiSeq2000. The source study handled its data this way. SOAPnuke was used to process the reads, removing any read that contained adapters or uncalled bases, had a mean Phred below 15, or lacked an exact match to the constant primer or identifier. COPE v1.2.5 was used to merge high-quality paired reads. Clonotypes were defined as unique nucleotide sequences and were aligned to IMGT TRB V, D and J references using MiTCR v1.1. The analysis was limited to V-J combinations with a frequency above 0.0001, which together covered 99% to 99.2% of the repertoires. For each V-J combination, a TCR clonal expansion and chaos score was defined as the ratio of F50 clonal expansion to chaos observed in the TCRdist matrix. Welch's t-statistics and random forest were used to narrow the features down to more than 10 V-J combinations, which were then fed into a naive Bayes classifier. The similarity between thyroid and blood repertoires was quantified using the Morisita-Horn index. TCRdb reanalyzed the raw reads on its own, using fastp at Q25 for trimming and MiXCR for clone calling, and kept in-frame beta chains. For every CDR3 protein sequence, its rows merge into one entry that carries the most common genes and DNA. TCRdb, rather than the study authors, made the V and J calls. Recorded for this sample are 400,000 to 500,000 distinct CDR3 sequences; around a fifth of them occurred a single time. The leading ten clones occupy 3% of the sample.

Sequenced material: peripheral blood. The chain links TRBV6-4 with TRBJ2-3; the D gene is possibly TRBD2, with 5 bases matching. The sequence came from a woman in her late teens or twenties with stable Graves' hyperthyroidism. Donor details come from another sample of the same person, matched by shared clones. The DNA sequence follows: TGTGCCAGCAGTGACAGGCTAGCCTCAGATACGCAGTATTTT. Translated, this is CASSDRLASDTQYF.